This TCR beta chain comes out of a study of OX40 agonist ivuxolimab in advanced cancers. General observations from the study: CD4+ and CD8+ blood T cells expanded clonally by week 6 at 0.1 to 3.0 mg/kg.

The CDR3 spans 14 residues. The protocol was immunoSEQ multiplex PCR, while the TCRdb copy is restricted to in-frame clones and leaves out a portion. Here the sample spans fewer than 90,000 clones, around 90% being singletons. Comment on this clone: Antigen specificity is unknown.

V gene TRBV12-2 combines with J gene TRBJ2-7; the tabulated D call, TRBD2, remains unverified against the DNA. TRBV12-2 is a documented pseudogene. Sequenced material: CD4+ or CD8+ T cells sorted from blood, taken in a trial of the OX40 agonist ivuxolimab. The TCR sequence derives from an adult with an advanced solid tumor such as melanoma, head and neck, liver or kidney cancer. CDR3 in DNA: TGTGCAAGTCCCCCCAGGAGAGGGATCAACGAGCAGTACTTC. Protein sequence: CASPPRRGINEQYF.